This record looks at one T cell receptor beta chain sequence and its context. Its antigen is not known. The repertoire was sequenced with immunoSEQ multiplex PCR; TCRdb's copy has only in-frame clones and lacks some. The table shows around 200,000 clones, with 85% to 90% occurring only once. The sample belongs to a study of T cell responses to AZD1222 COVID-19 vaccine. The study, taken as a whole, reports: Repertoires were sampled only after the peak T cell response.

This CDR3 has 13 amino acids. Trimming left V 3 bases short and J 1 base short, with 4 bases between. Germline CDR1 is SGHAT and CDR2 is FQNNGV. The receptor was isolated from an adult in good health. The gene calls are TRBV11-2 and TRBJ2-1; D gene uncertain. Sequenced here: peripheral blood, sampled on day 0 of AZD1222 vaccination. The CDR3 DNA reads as TGTGCCAGCAGCTTCGGGTCCTACAATGAGCAGTTCTTC. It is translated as CASSFGSYNEQFF.